This paragraph reports one T cell receptor beta chain. This entry is derived from a study of shared clonotypes between healthy human individuals. Positively selected for CCR7, the CD45RO-negative cells used as naive CD8 cells excluded terminally differentiated effector memory CD45RA+ cells. Assay: immunoSEQ multiplex PCR; the TCRdb copy retains only in-frame clones and omits some. The table shows around 1.9 million clones, with about 93% occurring only once. Germline V gene lookup returns CDR1 SGDLS and CDR2 YYNGEE. The V end lost 0 bases, the J end lost 0 bases, and 10 bases lay between the germline ends. The CDR3 covers 16 residues.

The specimen was naive CD8+ T cells from PBMCs. The sequence came from a man between 18 and 35 years old in good health. Some clones in this sample may be carry-over from other donors' samples. This rearrangement joins TRBV9 to TRBJ2-4, with D possibly TRBD2 on 5 matching bases. The CDR3 here is CASSVEAVIAKNIQYF. The CDR3 nucleotides are TGTGCCAGCAGCGTAGAAGCGGTTATAGCCAAAAACATTCAGTACTTC.